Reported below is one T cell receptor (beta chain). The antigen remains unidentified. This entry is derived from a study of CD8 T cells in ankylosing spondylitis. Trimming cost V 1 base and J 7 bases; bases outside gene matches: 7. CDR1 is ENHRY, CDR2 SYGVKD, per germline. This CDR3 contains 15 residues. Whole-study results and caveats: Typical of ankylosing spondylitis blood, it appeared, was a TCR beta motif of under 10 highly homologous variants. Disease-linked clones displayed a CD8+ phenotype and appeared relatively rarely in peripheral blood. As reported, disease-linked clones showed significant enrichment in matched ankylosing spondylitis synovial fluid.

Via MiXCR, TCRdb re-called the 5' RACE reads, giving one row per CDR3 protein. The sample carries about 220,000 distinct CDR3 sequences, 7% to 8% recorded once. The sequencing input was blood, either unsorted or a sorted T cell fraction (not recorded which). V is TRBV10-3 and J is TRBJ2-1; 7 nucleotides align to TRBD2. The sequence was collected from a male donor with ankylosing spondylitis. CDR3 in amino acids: CAISELGGGKNEQFF. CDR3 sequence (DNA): TGTGCCATCAGTGAGTTGGGGGGGGGAAAGAATGAGCAGTTCTTC.